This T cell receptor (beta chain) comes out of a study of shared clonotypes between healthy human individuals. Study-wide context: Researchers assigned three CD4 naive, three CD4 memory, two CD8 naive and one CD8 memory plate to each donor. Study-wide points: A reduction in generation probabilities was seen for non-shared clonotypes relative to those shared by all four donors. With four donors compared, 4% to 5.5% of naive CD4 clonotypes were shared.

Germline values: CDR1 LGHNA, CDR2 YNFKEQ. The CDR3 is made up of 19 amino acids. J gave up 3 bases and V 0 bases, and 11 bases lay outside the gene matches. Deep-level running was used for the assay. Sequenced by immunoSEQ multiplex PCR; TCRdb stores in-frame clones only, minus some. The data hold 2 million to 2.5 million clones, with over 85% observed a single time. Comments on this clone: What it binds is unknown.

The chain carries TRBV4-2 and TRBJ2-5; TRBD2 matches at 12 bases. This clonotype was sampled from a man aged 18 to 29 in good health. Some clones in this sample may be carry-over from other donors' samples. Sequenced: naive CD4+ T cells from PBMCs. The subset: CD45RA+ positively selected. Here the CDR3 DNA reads TGTGCCAGCAGCCAAGATGGGGGACTAGCGGGCCCCGGGGAAGAGACCCAGTACTTC. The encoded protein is CASSQDGGLAGPGEETQYF.